This T cell receptor beta chain came from a study of early T cells in non-severe SARS-CoV-2 infection. Across the study: From unsorted whole blood, bulk RNA was sequenced, and the chains remained unpaired. Whole-study findings and limits: There was a bias toward anti-spike CD8 responses in VDJdb matching, which missed private and CD4 specificities.

In the library, individual cDNA molecules carried attached unique molecular identifiers. TCRdb passed the 5' RACE reads through MiXCR, listing each CDR3 protein once. Of about 22,000 distinct CDR3 sequences in the sample, 3.6% were seen once. As concerns this clonotype: The target antigen is unknown.

Trimming took 5 bases from V and 4 from J, leaving 10 bases between them. This CDR3 has 13 residues. Germline CDR1 reads SGHAT; CDR2 reads FQNNGV. Material: whole blood. This chain links TRBV11-2 with TRBJ2-3, with D possibly matching TRBD1 (6 bases). This sequence originates from an adult who was a healthcare worker with PCR-confirmed SARS-CoV-2 infection or an uninfected control (not recorded which). Written as DNA, the CDR3 is TGTGCCAGCAGCCAAACAGGGCCAGATACGCAGTATTTT. This gives the protein CASSQTGPDTQYF.